The rows below give T cell receptor beta chains drawn from one sample of a study of blood T cell repertoires in COVID-19. Assay used: immunoSEQ multiplex PCR; TCRdb lists only in-frame clones, some missing. Of under 250,000 clones listed, roughly 84% are singletons. Material for sequencing was peripheral blood. These receptors came from a woman aged 55 to 70 who had recovered from COVID-19. CDR3s include the opening cysteine and the closing phenylalanine or tryptophan. A D gene is named only where the DNA matches it firmly. The listing skips clone size in some rows; elsewhere it reads once, few, many or a size class.

-,TRBJ2-7,TRBD1,TRBV24-1,TGTGCCACCAGTGACTTGGACAGGGGGCTCAGCGAGCAGTACTTC,CATSDLDRGLSEQYF
medium-sized,TRBJ2-2,-,TRBV3-1/TRBV3-2,TGTGCCAGCATTGGGCCTACGAACACCGGGGAGCTGTTTTTT,CASIGPTNTGELFF
few,TRBJ1-5,TRBD1,TRBV7-9,TGTGCCAGCCAAGGAGTGTGGGGGGACGAGGGGGCCAATCAGCCCCAGCATTTT,CASQGVWGDEGANQPQHF
-,TRBJ1-6,TRBD1,TRBV19,TGTGCCAGTAGTTGGACAGGGGGCTCTAATTCACCCCTCCACTTT,CASSWTGGSNSPLHF
-,TRBJ1-3,TRBD1,TRBV7-3,TGTGCCAGCAGCTTAATCGTAGACAGGGCCTCTGGAAACACCATATATTTT,CASSLIVDRASGNTIYF
once,TRBJ1-2,-,TRBV19,TGTGCCAGTAGTATGTGGGAGGGAAGGGATGGCTACACCTTC,CASSMWEGRDGYTF
few,TRBJ1-2,-,TRBV4-3,TGCGCCAGCAGCCAAGATGGGGGGGGGATCCACTATGGCTACACCTTC,CASSQDGGGIHYGYTF
-,TRBJ1-5,-,TRBV19,TGTGCCAGTAGTATAGGGGGCCAGGGACTAGGGCCCCAGCATTTT,CASSIGGQGLGPQHF
-,TRBJ1-5,-,TRBV7-9,TGTGCCAGCAGCTTACAGGGAAGTGGTCAGCCCCAGCATTTT,CASSLQGSGQPQHF
-,TRBJ1-3,-,TRBV29-1,TGCAGCGCTGAGACAGGCTACTCTGGAAACACCATATATTTT,CSAETGYSGNTIYF
-,TRBJ2-1,TRBD2,TRBV19,TGTGCCAGCACACCGGGACTAGCCTATGAGCAGTTCTTC,CASTPGLAYEQFF
-,TRBJ1-3,TRBD1,TRBV30,TGTGCCTACCCCGGGACAGGGGGGACCTCTGGAAACACCATATATTTT,CAYPGTGGTSGNTIYF
-,TRBJ2-5,-,TRBV12-3/TRBV12-4,TGTGCCAGCAGTTTACCCCCGGGAGAGACCCAGTACTTC,CASSLPPGETQYF
-,TRBJ2-5,TRBD2,TRBV20-1,TGCAGTGCTCGACTAGCGGAGACCCAGTACTTC,CSARLAETQYF
-,TRBJ1-2,-,TRBV9,TGTGCCAGCAGCGCGGACAGAGGTAGCTATGGCTACACCTTC,CASSADRGSYGYTF
-,TRBJ2-5,TRBD1,TRBV5-6,TGTGCCAGCAGCTTGGGAGGGGGCCTGGGAGAGACCCAGTACTTC,CASSLGGGLGETQYF